This TCR beta chain came from a study of T cell responses to AZD1222 COVID-19 vaccine. Concerning this clone itself: What it recognizes is unknown.

The assay was immunoSEQ multiplex PCR, and TCRdb's table has in-frame clones only and misses some. The table includes about 140,000 clones, approximately 86% detected once. Study findings and constraints: Two doses of AZD1222 preceded a rise in Spike-specific TCR breadth and depth.

The CDR3 covers 15 residues. In germline, CDR1 is MNHEY, CDR2 SVGEGT. V lost 2 bases and J lost 5, with 16 bases in between. This chain links TRBV6-2 or TRBV6-3 with TRBJ2-7, with D tentatively TRBD2 (6 bases). The sequencing used peripheral blood, collected 28 days after the second dose of the MenACWY control vaccine. The sequence was obtained from an adult who received the MenACWY meningococcal vaccine as a control. CDR3 in DNA: TGTGCCAGCAGTTACCGGGCGGGAACATCCCACGAGCAGTACTTC. Encoded protein: CASSYRAGTSHEQYF.